This TCR beta chain was identified during a study of blood T cell repertoires in COVID-19. Study summary: PBMCs, B-cell-depleted T cells, or T cells were the source of the cDNA or gDNA that made up the material.

This CDR3 has 14 amino acids. Losses at the gene ends were 0 bases for V and 6 bases for J; bases not matched to a gene: 3. Germline lookup yields CDR1 SGHRS and CDR2 YFSETQ. Per the original data handling: Estimation of nucleated cell counts was performed using reference gene primer amplification. The data were produced by immunoSEQ multiplex PCR, yet TCRdb's version contains in-frame clones alone and is incomplete. The V and J calls and clone size were taken over from that table, and D and trimming were inferred from the DNA. The profile shows about 170,000 clones, around two thirds of them singletons.

This TCR came from an elderly woman with acute or convalescent COVID-19. The chain has TRBV5-1 and TRBJ1-1; 9 nucleotides line up with TRBD1. Sequencing was performed on peripheral blood. This chain's CDR3 is CASSLATGGAEAFF. CDR3 coding DNA: TGCGCCAGCAGCTTGGCGACAGGGGGGGCTGAAGCTTTCTTT.